This passage covers 8 T cell receptor beta chains from one sample sequenced in a study of beta chain features in type 1 diabetes (dated by TCRdb to about 2018). Summary of the overall study and its limitations: In all four CD4+ subsets, TCRB CDR3 length was moderately but significantly shorter in type 1 diabetes patients.

Receptor amplification or capture employed the immunoSEQ multiplex PCR assay. All of the isolated RNA was reverse transcribed with the High Capacity cDNA Reverse Transcription Kit, so expressed TCRB transcripts were sequenced. Sourced from immuneACCESS, this table was stored by TCRdb with only in-frame sequences that have V and J called. A share of the clones is absent; for the studies checked, an unresolved V gene accounts for under half, and the remainder has no known explanation. The sample records around 250,000 clones, approximately 15% of which are singletons. 0.015% to 0.02% of the sample is held by the ten biggest clonotypes. What these receptors recognize is not known. The sequencing input was naive CD4+ T cells from blood. The intended sense of this specimen's cell subset or site label: true naive CD4+ T cells. The receptor set was obtained from a young man with type 1 diabetes.

A few counts support this clone. The rearrangement links TRBV19 to TRBJ2-7, with D tentatively TRBD1 (7 bases). The CDR3 extends over 14 amino acids. V dropped 5 bases and J dropped 3 bases, with 14 bases sitting between them. The germline V gene has CDR1 LNHDA and CDR2 SQIVND (reference sequence). CDR3 residues: CASSRGTANYEQYF. In nucleotides, the CDR3 is TGTGCCAGTAGTCGCGGGACAGCTAACTACGAGCAGTACTTC.

This clone was observed a handful of times. The gene calls are TRBV9 and TRBJ2-3; 7 bases map to TRBD2. This CDR3 has 16 residues. Germline V gene sequence: CDR1 SGDLS, CDR2 YYNGEE. J lost 3 bases, V lost 4 bases, and 11 bases had no gene match. The CDR3 region is CASSPVFGGRTDTQYF. For the CDR3, the DNA is TGTGCCAGCAGCCCCGTGTTCGGGGGGAGAACAGATACGCAGTATTTT.

V is TRBV19 and J is TRBJ1-5, with TRBD1 as a possible D gene (6 bases). Germline-derived CDR1 and CDR2 are LNHDA and SQIVND (reference sequence). The CDR3 runs 19 residues. The V gene lost 5 bases and the J gene lost 0 bases, with 23 bases spanning the gap. Here the CDR3 reads CASSLGGGRSSYSNQPQHF. In DNA, the CDR3 is TGTGCCAGTAGTCTTGGGGGGGGCCGCTCGAGTTATAGCAATCAGCCCCAGCATTTT.

J is TRBJ2-5 and V is TRBV7-2, with TRBD2 matching over 7 bases. The V and J ends lost 3 bases and 6 bases, in that order; junction bases with no gene match: 7. Germline values: CDR1 SGHTA, CDR2 FQGNSA. The CDR3 consists of 14 residues. This chain's CDR3 is CASSFYRGEQTQYF. DNA of the CDR3: TGTGCCAGCAGCTTTTACCGGGGGGAACAGACCCAGTACTTC.

This clone turned up a few times. V gene TRBV28 combines with J gene TRBJ1-2; no reliable D call. Trimming shortened V by 7 bases and J by 6 bases, and 15 bases separated the two germline ends. CDR1 MDHEN and CDR2 SYDVKM come from the germline V gene. The CDR3 loop spans 13 amino acids. CDR3 nucleotide sequence: TGTGCCAGCACCCTGGGTAGGGAGGATGGCTACACCTTC. Residues: CASTLGREDGYTF.

A few counts support this clone. V usage is TRBV30 and J usage is TRBJ1-5, with 10 positions matching TRBD1. CDR3 size: 13 residues. The V gene's germline CDR1 is GTSNPN and CDR2 SVGIG (reference sequence). V gave up 5 bases and J gave up 5 bases; unmatched junction bases: 3. CDR3 bases: TGTGCCTGGCGGGACAGGGGAGATCAGCCCCAGCATTTT. It encodes CAWRDRGDQPQHF. Drawing the rest from reference TRBV30 and TRBJ1-5, the complete variable domain is SQTIHQWPATLVQPVGSPLSLECTVEGTSNPNLYWYRQAAGRGLQLLFYSVGIGQISSEVPQNLSASRPQDRQFILSSKKLLLSDSGFYLCAWRDRGDQPQHFGDGTRLSIL.

The chain recombines TRBV11-2 with TRBJ2-7, with TRBD1 matching 8 bases. Per germline, CDR1 SGHAT and CDR2 FQNNGV. The CDR3 is 12 amino acids. J lost 12 bases, V lost 4 bases, and 8 bases had no gene match. DNA for the CDR3: TGTGCCAGCAGCTCACCACAGGGGGAGGTGTACTTC. Its translation: CASSSPQGEVYF.

J is TRBJ1-1 and V is TRBV18; unclear D gene. This CDR3 comprises 15 residues. Germline lookup yields CDR1 KGHSH and CDR2 LQKENI. The V end was cut by 1 base, the J end by 4 bases, with 13 bases between. CDR3 protein: CASSPQEEGSTEAFF. In DNA form, the CDR3 reads TGTGCCAGCTCACCACAGGAGGAGGGTAGCACTGAAGCTTTCTTT.